The T cell receptor (beta chain) under discussion was sequenced for a study of shared clonotypes between healthy human individuals. Study at large: Plates per donor: three CD4 naive, three CD4 memory, two CD8 naive, one CD8 memory.

Produced via immunoSEQ multiplex PCR; TCRdb's table is partial and in-frame only. Altogether about 1.5 million clones are present, 95% to 99% being singletons, with the ten largest covering roughly 0.42%. This CDR3 has 15 residues. Deletions cut 1 base from V and 5 bases from J, with 15 bases between. Per germline, CDR1 SEHNR and CDR2 FQNEAQ (reference sequence). Sequenced sample: naive CD4+ T cells sorted from blood. Subset defined: CD45RA+ positively selected. The clonotype was recovered from a man under 40 in good health. The genes are TRBV7-9 and TRBJ2-7, with no clear D. The DNA of the CDR3 is TGTGCCAGCAGCTTAGACAATAAACGGCTGCACGAGCAGTACTTC. It yields the protein CASSLDNKRLHEQYF.